A single sample is the source of the 9 T cell receptor beta chains below, sequenced in a study of cytomegalovirus exposure and HLA in healthy donors. The PCR ran on 60 Vbeta and 13 Jbeta primers. Here immunoSEQ multiplex PCR was the method, and the copy in TCRdb shows in-frame clones only, minus some. There are more than 85,000 clones in the sample; under 85% occur only once, and over 5% lies in the top ten. Sequencing used PBMCs. These TCRs come from a young man in good health and CMV-seronegative.

V usage is TRBV6-5 and J usage is TRBJ1-1; D gene uncertain. Per germline, CDR1 MNHEY and CDR2 SVGAGI. The V end was cut by 2 bases, the J end by 4 bases, with 17 bases between. The CDR3 length is 16 residues. The CDR3 DNA reads TGTGCCAGCAGTTACCAGCCTTTATCGGGGAGCACTGAAGCTTTCTTT. Amino acid sequence: CASSYQPLSGSTEAFF.

V and J are TRBV29-1 and TRBJ1-2; a weak D match, TRBD1 (6 bases). V lost 2 bases and J 6 bases, leaving 13 bases between the germline ends. This CDR3 is built from 13 residues. Germline V lookup: CDR1 SQVTM, CDR2 ANQGSEA. CDR3 amino acids: CSVESGGSDGYTF. CDR3 DNA sequence: TGCAGCGTTGAATCTGGGGGCAGCGATGGCTACACCTTC.

Worth noting for this clone: The junction and the germline gene differ at one end; a read error may be behind it. This chain joins TRBV13 and TRBJ2-3; 14 bases are shared with TRBD2. The germline gives CDR1 PRHDT, CDR2 FYEKMQ (reference sequence). The CDR3 contains 15 residues. The CDR3 sequence: CASSIGLAGGDTQYF. The DNA of the CDR3 is TGTGCCAGCAGCATAGGACTAGCGGGAGGCGATACGCAGTATTTT. Filled out from reference TRBV13 and TRBJ2-3, the complete variable domain reads AAGVIQSPRHLIKEKRETATLKCYPIPRHDTVYWYQQGPGQDPQFLISFYEKMQSDKGSIPDRFSAQQFSDYHSELNMSSLELGDSALYFCASSIGLAGGDTQYFGPGTRLTVL.

The genes are TRBV30 and TRBJ1-2; maybe TRBD1 (6 bases). Per germline, CDR1 GTSNPN and CDR2 SVGIG (reference sequence). The CDR3 contains 13 residues. V was trimmed by 0 bases and J by 8 bases, leaving 13 bases between them. The CDR3 loop reads CAWSVAGQRGYTF. CDR3 DNA: TGTGCCTGGAGTGTCGCCGGACAGCGAGGCTACACCTTC. The full variable domain, with the rest looked up from reference TRBV30 and TRBJ1-2, is SQTIHQWPATLVQPVGSPLSLECTVEGTSNPNLYWYRQAAGRGLQLLFYSVGIGQISSEVPQNLSASRPQDRQFILSSKKLLLSDSGFYLCAWSVAGQRGYTFGSGTRLTVV.

V and J are TRBV10-3 and TRBJ2-2, with 8 bases matching TRBD1. Per germline, CDR1 ENHRY and CDR2 SYGVKD. V shed 7 bases and J 2 bases; nucleotides not matched to a gene: 3. CDR3 length equals 14 residues. The CDR3 nucleotides read TGTGCCATCACGGCAGGGGGCAACACCGGGGAGCTGTTTTTT. Its translation is CAITAGGNTGELFF.

The table lists this clone with a count of one. V is TRBV7-8 and J is TRBJ2-7; tentative D call: TRBD2 (5 bases). V was pared by 4 bases and J by 0 bases, with 10 bases between. Looked up from germline, CDR1 is SGHVS and CDR2 is FQNEAQ. The CDR3 has 14 residues. CDR3 in amino acids: CASSYSRDSYEQYF. Written as DNA, the CDR3 is TGTGCCAGCAGCTATAGCCGGGACTCCTACGAGCAGTACTTC.

The genes are TRBV28 and TRBJ1-1, with TRBD1 matching over 9 bases. Germline loops: CDR1 MDHEN, CDR2 SYDVKM. This CDR3 is 15 amino acids long. V was clipped by 3 bases and J by 6 bases; unmatched bases: 8. The CDR3 protein is CASSFSPGQGPEAFF. The CDR3 bases are TGTGCCAGCAGTTTCTCACCTGGACAGGGGCCTGAAGCTTTCTTT.

CDR3 DNA sequence: TGTGCCAGCAGTTGGGGCGGTTTCTCCTACGAGCAGTACTTC. It is translated as CASSWGGFSYEQYF. The chain is built from TRBV27 and TRBJ2-7, with D maybe TRBD1 (5 bases). Germline loops: CDR1 MNHEY, CDR2 SMNVEV (reference sequence). The CDR3 covers 14 residues. Trimming cost V 4 bases and J 0 bases, with 10 bases left between them.

This chain links TRBV6-1 with TRBJ1-6, with TRBD1 identical over 7 bases. After removal of 7 bases from V and 2 bases from J, the junction contained 5 bases not matched to a gene. CDR3 size: 15 residues. Germline loops: CDR1 MNHNS, CDR2 SASEGT. CDR3 coding DNA: TGTGCCAGCACCGAGGGGGCAGCCTATAATTCACCCCTCCACTTT. Its protein product is CASTEGAAYNSPLHF.